This entry describes one T cell receptor (beta chain). The antigen is undetermined. Time point defined: blood at routine non-recurrence follow-up after resection. Unsorted whole RNA from tumor, nontumor lung or frozen PBMC underwent sequencing. These data belong to a study of spatial heterogeneity in lung cancer. Study details: As counted in raw reads, each unique TCR and UMI combination appeared more than ten times on average. Regarding the study as a whole: Blood carried ubiquitous expanded tumor TCRs more at resection than follow-up.

In the library, each TCR cDNA molecule bore its own unique molecular identifier. In TCRdb, the 5' RACE reads were re-called with MiXCR into one record per CDR3 protein. The table includes some 10,000 distinct CDR3 sequences, 20% to 25% detected once. V lost 2 bases, J lost 4 bases, and 8 bases stayed unmatched. This CDR3 is 16 amino acids long. The germline V gene has CDR1 KGHSH and CDR2 LQKENI. Specimen: PBMCs, collected at follow-up. J is TRBJ2-7 and V is TRBV18; 10 bases align to TRBD2. The clonotype comes from a male donor with early-stage non-small cell lung cancer. CDR3 coding DNA: TGTGCCAGCTCACCAGCCTCACTAGCGGGGATTTACGAGCAGTACTTC. Protein: CASSPASLAGIYEQYF.